The TCR beta chain described here comes from a study of cytomegalovirus exposure and HLA in healthy donors. Overall study: The 120 or so validation repertoires were reported in a later analysis to have been generated on the same platform as the 666 first-cohort repertoires. General study findings and limits: The investigators catalogued 150 to 200 TCR beta chains as cytomegalovirus-associated. Researchers reported that a few CMV-associated chains were confirmed in vitro as CMV antigen-specific. Subsequent analysis found a tendency for first-cohort TCR clusters to co-occur within the 95 to 150 validation repertoires.

V was shortened by 2 bases and J by 2 bases, with 7 bases between the two germline ends. The CDR3 is 13 amino acids. CDR1 and CDR2 (germline): MNHEY, SMNVEV (reference sequence). Comments on this clone: The antigen is unknown.

Measured with immunoSEQ multiplex PCR; TCRdb has only the in-frame clones, and not every one. The sample has roughly 280,000 clones, 65% to 90% seen once. The chain is built from TRBV27 and TRBJ2-7; possible D gene TRBD1, 6 bases. The receptor was isolated from a woman aged 18-35 years in good health and CMV-seronegative. Source material: PBMCs. The CDR3 DNA sequence: TGTGCCAGCAGTTTACCAGGGGCCTACGAGCAGTACTTC. Protein product: CASSLPGAYEQYF.